The rows below give T cell receptor beta chains drawn from one sample of a study of cytomegalovirus exposure and HLA in healthy donors. The method was immunoSEQ multiplex PCR; TCRdb's version includes in-frame clones alone and lacks a portion of them. The sample records under 200,000 clones, under 90% being singletons. The sequencing input was PBMCs. Receptor source: a man between 18 and 35 years old in good health and CMV-seronegative. Each CDR3 is given with its conserved first and last residue. D genes are given only for firm matches. Size tells how often a clone was seen (once, few, many) or the class of an expanded clone, and some rows leave it out.

clone size: .
V gene: TRBV2
D gene: TRBD1
J gene: TRBJ1-6
CDR3 protein: CASSGPGQANSPLHF
CDR3 DNA: TGTGCCAGCAGTGGCCCGGGACAGGCGAATTCACCCCTCCACTTT

clone size: .
V gene: TRBV7-9
D gene: TRBD1
J gene: TRBJ2-3
CDR3 protein: CASSYYDRDSDTQYF
CDR3 DNA: TGTGCCAGCAGCTACTACGACAGGGATTCAGATACGCAGTATTTT

clone size: .
V gene: TRBV7-6
D gene: .
J gene: TRBJ1-3
CDR3 protein: CASRRQGAGNTIYF
CDR3 DNA: TGTGCCAGCAGGCGACAAGGTGCCGGAAACACCATATATTTT

clone size: once
V gene: TRBV7-8
D gene: .
J gene: TRBJ1-3
CDR3 protein: CASSPDPSDSLNTIYF
CDR3 DNA: TGTGCCAGCAGCCCGGATCCAAGCGATTCCTTGAACACCATATATTTT

clone size: .
V gene: TRBV7-2
D gene: .
J gene: TRBJ1-2
CDR3 protein: CASSLAREELNYGYTF
CDR3 DNA: TGTGCCAGCAGCTTAGCGAGGGAGGAGCTAAACTATGGCTACACCTTC

clone size: .
V gene: TRBV13
D gene: TRBD2
J gene: TRBJ2-2
CDR3 protein: CAAGGASTGELFF
CDR3 DNA: TGTGCGGCGGGGGGAGCCAGCACCGGGGAGCTGTTTTTT

clone size: .
V gene: TRBV10-3
D gene: TRBD2
J gene: TRBJ2-7
CDR3 protein: CAISESTGLVSEQYF
CDR3 DNA: TGTGCCATCAGTGAGTCGACGGGACTAGTAAGCGAGCAGTACTTC

clone size: once
V gene: TRBV11-2
D gene: TRBD1
J gene: TRBJ2-2
CDR3 protein: CASSVYGGDRGLNTGELFF
CDR3 DNA: TGTGCCAGCAGCGTATACGGGGGTGACAGGGGGCTGAACACCGGGGAGCTGTTTTTT

clone size: .
V gene: TRBV5-1
D gene: TRBD2
J gene: TRBJ2-2
CDR3 protein: CASSLAGRGTGELFF
CDR3 DNA: TGCGCCAGCAGCTTGGCCGGGAGGGGGACCGGGGAGCTGTTTTTT

clone size: .
V gene: TRBV28
D gene: TRBD1
J gene: TRBJ1-2
CDR3 protein: CASRGQDNYGYTF
CDR3 DNA: TGTGCCTCTCGGGGACAGGACAACTATGGCTACACCTTC

clone size: .
V gene: TRBV5-4
D gene: .
J gene: TRBJ1-2
CDR3 protein: CASSLVGGYGYTF
CDR3 DNA: TGTGCCAGCAGCTTGGTCGGGGGCTATGGCTACACCTTC

clone size: .
V gene: TRBV28
D gene: TRBD2
J gene: TRBJ2-3
CDR3 protein: CASTPTGGGWADTQYF
CDR3 DNA: TGTGCCAGCACCCCTACGGGGGGGGGTTGGGCAGATACGCAGTATTTT

clone size: .
V gene: TRBV29-1
D gene: TRBD2
J gene: TRBJ2-3
CDR3 protein: CSVAGLAATSRYTQYF
CDR3 DNA: TGCAGCGTTGCGGGACTAGCGGCGACCAGTAGGTATACGCAGTATTTT

clone size: .
V gene: TRBV28
D gene: TRBD2
J gene: TRBJ2-7
CDR3 protein: CASTHVGGTDTYEQHF
CDR3 DNA: TGTGCCAGCACCCACGTGGGGGGGACGGATACCTACGAGCAGCACTTC

clone size: .
V gene: TRBV19
D gene: .
J gene: TRBJ1-1
CDR3 protein: CASSIGAGLGTEAFF
CDR3 DNA: TGTGCCAGTAGTATAGGGGCAGGTCTCGGCACTGAAGCTTTCTTT

clone size: .
V gene: TRBV5-1
D gene: .
J gene: TRBJ2-1
CDR3 protein: CASSSSITGAGSSYNEQFF
CDR3 DNA: TGCGCCAGCAGCTCTTCCATAACAGGGGCCGGGAGCTCCTACAATGAGCAGTTCTTC

clone size: .
V gene: TRBV11-3
D gene: .
J gene: TRBJ1-3
CDR3 protein: CASSLSPGIGDTIYF
CDR3 DNA: TGTGCCAGCAGCTTGTCTCCAGGGATCGGAGACACCATATATTTT

clone size: few
V gene: TRBV6-5
D gene: .
J gene: TRBJ2-1
CDR3 protein: CASSSLDSYNEQFF
CDR3 DNA: TGTGCCAGCAGTTCCCTGGACAGCTACAATGAGCAGTTCTTC

clone size: .
V gene: TRBV29-1
D gene: TRBD1
J gene: TRBJ2-3
CDR3 protein: CSVEGQGIVGTQYF
CDR3 DNA: TGCAGCGTTGAAGGACAGGGGATAGTAGGTACGCAGTATTTT

clone size: .
V gene: TRBV18
D gene: .
J gene: TRBJ2-3
CDR3 protein: CASSLSARADTQYF
CDR3 DNA: TGTGCCAGCTCACTTAGCGCAAGGGCAGATACGCAGTATTTT

clone size: .
V gene: TRBV2
D gene: .
J gene: TRBJ1-1
CDR3 protein: CASSWTHPTEAFF
CDR3 DNA: TGTGCCAGCAGTTGGACTCACCCAACTGAAGCTTTCTTT

clone size: once
V gene: TRBV19
D gene: .
J gene: TRBJ2-1
CDR3 protein: CASSARVGEQFF
CDR3 DNA: TGTGCCAGTAGTGCCAGGGTGGGTGAGCAGTTCTTC

clone size: once
V gene: TRBV29-1
D gene: TRBD1
J gene: TRBJ1-4
CDR3 protein: CSVEGTGNNEKLFF
CDR3 DNA: TGCAGCGTTGAAGGGACAGGCAATAATGAAAAACTGTTTTTT

clone size: once
V gene: TRBV19
D gene: TRBD1
J gene: TRBJ1-1
CDR3 protein: CASSRDREVSTEAFF
CDR3 DNA: TGTGCCAGTAGTAGGGACAGGGAGGTGAGCACTGAAGCTTTCTTT

clone size: .
V gene: TRBV4-3
D gene: .
J gene: TRBJ2-3
CDR3 protein: CASSPGQRSTDTQYF
CDR3 DNA: TGCGCCAGCAGCCCCGGACAGCGGAGCACAGATACGCAGTATTTT

clone size: .
V gene: TRBV4-1
D gene: TRBD2
J gene: TRBJ2-1
CDR3 protein: CASSTSGGANYNEQFF
CDR3 DNA: TGCGCCAGCAGCACTAGCGGGGGGGCCAACTACAATGAGCAGTTCTTC

clone size: .
V gene: TRBV15
D gene: .
J gene: TRBJ1-3
CDR3 protein: CATSRDTQAIYF
CDR3 DNA: TGTGCCACCAGCAGAGATACCCAGGCCATATATTTT

clone size: .
V gene: TRBV9
D gene: .
J gene: TRBJ1-5
CDR3 protein: CATPSPGNQPQHF
CDR3 DNA: TGTGCCACCCCCTCCCCAGGCAATCAGCCCCAGCATTTT

clone size: .
V gene: TRBV6-6
D gene: .
J gene: TRBJ1-2
CDR3 protein: CASSYSRTNYGYTF
CDR3 DNA: TGTGCCAGCAGTTACAGTCGGACAAACTATGGCTACACCTTC

clone size: .
V gene: TRBV27
D gene: TRBD2
J gene: TRBJ2-7
CDR3 protein: CASSLSGGSGGAYEQYF
CDR3 DNA: TGTGCCAGCAGTCTCTCTGGGGGTAGCGGGGGTGCCTACGAGCAGTACTTC

clone size: .
V gene: TRBV7-3
D gene: .
J gene: TRBJ2-2
CDR3 protein: CASSSHDATVTGELFF
CDR3 DNA: TGTGCCAGCAGCTCCCACGACGCGACAGTAACCGGGGAGCTGTTTTTT

clone size: .
V gene: TRBV7-8
D gene: .
J gene: TRBJ1-5
CDR3 protein: CASSLEAGITQPQHF
CDR3 DNA: TGTGCCAGCAGCTTAGAGGCAGGGATAACTCAGCCCCAGCATTTT

clone size: .
V gene: TRBV7-9
D gene: .
J gene: TRBJ2-1
CDR3 protein: CASSSKSGSYNEQFF
CDR3 DNA: TGTGCCAGCAGCTCAAAGAGCGGGTCCTACAATGAGCAGTTCTTC

clone size: few
V gene: TRBV5-1
D gene: .
J gene: TRBJ2-7
CDR3 protein: CASRDGYNRGEQYF
CDR3 DNA: TGCGCCAGCAGGGATGGTTACAATAGGGGCGAGCAGTACTTC

clone size: .
V gene: TRBV4-1
D gene: .
J gene: TRBJ2-3
CDR3 protein: CASSQARTKRTADTQYF
CDR3 DNA: TGCGCCAGCAGCCAAGCCAGGACTAAAAGAACCGCAGATACGCAGTATTTT

clone size: .
V gene: TRBV28
D gene: .
J gene: TRBJ1-5
CDR3 protein: CASSSPSGSNQPQHF
CDR3 DNA: TGTGCCAGCAGTTCTCCCTCAGGTAGCAATCAGCCCCAGCATTTT

clone size: .
V gene: TRBV7-8
D gene: .
J gene: TRBJ1-1
CDR3 protein: CASSLGTVNTEAFF
CDR3 DNA: TGTGCCAGCAGCTTAGGGACAGTGAACACTGAAGCTTTCTTT

clone size: .
V gene: TRBV11-3
D gene: TRBD2
J gene: TRBJ2-3
CDR3 protein: CASSPLAGGREDTQYF
CDR3 DNA: TGTGCCAGCAGCCCCTTGGCGGGAGGCAGGGAAGATACGCAGTATTTT

clone size: .
V gene: TRBV2
D gene: .
J gene: TRBJ1-6
CDR3 protein: CASSEAGGGHSPLHF
CDR3 DNA: TGTGCCAGCAGTGAAGCGGGAGGCGGCCATTCACCCCTCCACTTT

clone size: .
V gene: TRBV29-1
D gene: TRBD1
J gene: TRBJ1-1
CDR3 protein: CSVWSPDRGRADEAFF
CDR3 DNA: TGCAGCGTTTGGTCACCCGACAGGGGGCGCGCCGATGAAGCTTTCTTT